A selection of T cell receptor beta chains follows, all from one sample in a study of vaccination effects on CD4 cells after COVID-19. Antigens of these TCRs are unknown. Produced via immunoSEQ multiplex PCR; TCRdb's table is partial and in-frame only. The sample shows tens of thousands of clones, roughly 74% of them seen only once. The sample here was CD4+ T cells from PBMCs cultured without peptide, taken after COVID-19 vaccination. Every receptor here comes from a human donor who received a COVID-19 vaccine. Each CDR3 is given with its conserved first and last residue. Fields, in order: D gene, clone size, V gene, J gene, CDR3 DNA, CDR3 protein. The D gene is left open where the match is weak. Rows may omit the clone size; those that give it use once, few, many or a size class.

-	-	TRBV24-1	TRBJ1-2	TGTGCCACCAGTGATGCTCAGGGGTCCGAACCCTATGGCTACACCTTC	CATSDAQGSEPYGYTF
-	few	TRBV3-1/TRBV3-2	TRBJ1-4	TGTGCCAGCAGCCAAGGTCGGACAGTTGAAAAACTGTTTTTT	CASSQGRTVEKLFF
TRBD1	few	TRBV4-3	TRBJ1-5	TGCGCCAGCAGCCCTACTTGGGACAGCGCTTATCAGCCCCAGCATTTT	CASSPTWDSAYQPQHF
TRBD1	-	TRBV15	TRBJ2-1	TGTGCCACCAGCAGAGATGACAGGGGGCATCACAATGAGCAGTTCTTC	CATSRDDRGHHNEQFF
-	-	TRBV14	TRBJ1-1	TGTGCCAGCAGCCCTGCTGACTCCCAGGGAGCTTTCTTT	CASSPADSQGAFF
-	-	TRBV5-1	TRBJ2-3	TGCGCCAGCAGCGTGGACCGCCCCACGGATACGCAGTATTTT	CASSVDRPTDTQYF
-	few	TRBV5-5	TRBJ1-5	TGTGCCAGCAGCTTACAGGGAAGGCAGCCCCAGCATTTT	CASSLQGRQPQHF
-	few	TRBV2	TRBJ1-1	TGTGCCAGCACCTCGGACAAGAACACTGAAGCTTTCTTT	CASTSDKNTEAFF
-	-	TRBV7-2	TRBJ2-3	TGTGCCAGCAGTTCAAACGGGGGTGCAGATACGCAGTATTTT	CASSSNGGADTQYF
-	-	TRBV7-9	TRBJ2-1	TGTGCCAGCAGCCCCGTAGGCCCGAGTCCGGATGAGCAGTTCTTC	CASSPVGPSPDEQFF
TRBD1	once	TRBV2	TRBJ1-1	TGTGCCAGCAGTCCGGGACAGGGGAGGAGAAACACTGAAGCTTTCTTT	CASSPGQGRRNTEAFF
TRBD1	-	TRBV6-2/TRBV6-3	TRBJ2-6	TGTGCCAGCAGTGGGACAGGGCTGAGCTCTGGGGCCAACGTCCTGACTTTC	CASSGTGLSSGANVLTF
-	once	TRBV5-1	TRBJ1-2	TGCGCCAGCAGCTTGGGGGTCCCGGGACCCAACTATGGCTACACCTTC	CASSLGVPGPNYGYTF
TRBD1	-	TRBV6-5	TRBJ2-2	TGTGCCAGCAGGAGGGACAGGGCAGGCGGGGAGCTGTTTTTT	CASRRDRAGGELFF